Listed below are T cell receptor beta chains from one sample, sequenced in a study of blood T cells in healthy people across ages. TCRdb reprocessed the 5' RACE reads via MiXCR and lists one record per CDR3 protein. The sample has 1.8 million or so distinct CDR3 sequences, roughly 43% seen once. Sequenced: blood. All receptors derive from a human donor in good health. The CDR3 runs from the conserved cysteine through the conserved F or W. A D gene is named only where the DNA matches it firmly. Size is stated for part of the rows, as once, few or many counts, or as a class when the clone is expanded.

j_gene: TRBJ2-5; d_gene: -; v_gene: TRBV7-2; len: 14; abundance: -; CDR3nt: TGTGCCAGCAGCCGCTCGAGGGTAGGGGAGACCCAGTACTTC; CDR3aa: CASSRSRVGETQYF
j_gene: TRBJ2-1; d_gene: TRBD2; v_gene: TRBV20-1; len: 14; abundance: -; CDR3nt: TGCAGTGCTAGAGATATAGCGGGACAAAATGAGCAGTTCTTC; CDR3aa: CSARDIAGQNEQFF
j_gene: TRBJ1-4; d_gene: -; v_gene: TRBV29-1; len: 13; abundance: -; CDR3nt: TGCAGCGGAGGGGAAAACAGGGAGGAAAAACTGTTTTTT; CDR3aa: CSGGENREEKLFF
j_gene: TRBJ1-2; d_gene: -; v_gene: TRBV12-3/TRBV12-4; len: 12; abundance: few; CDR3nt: TGTGCCAGCACCCGATCCGTCACTGGCTACACCTTC; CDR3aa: CASTRSVTGYTF
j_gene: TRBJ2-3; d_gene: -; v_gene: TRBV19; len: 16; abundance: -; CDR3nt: TGTGCCAGTACCATTCCGGGCGTCCTCGGCACAGATACGCAGTATTTT; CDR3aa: CASTIPGVLGTDTQYF
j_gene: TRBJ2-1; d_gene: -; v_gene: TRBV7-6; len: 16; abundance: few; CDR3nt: TGTGCCAGCAGTCATAGCGGGGACAGCTCCTACAATGAGCAGTTCTTC; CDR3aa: CASSHSGDSSYNEQFF
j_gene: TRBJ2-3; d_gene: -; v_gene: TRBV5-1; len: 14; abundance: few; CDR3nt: TGCGCCAGCAGCCCAACTAGCTACACAGATACGCAGTATTTT; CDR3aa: CASSPTSYTDTQYF
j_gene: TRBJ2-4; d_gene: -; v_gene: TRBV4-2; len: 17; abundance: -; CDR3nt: TGTGCCAGCAGCCTAACAGGGGAGGGGATGGCCAAAAACATTCAGTACTTC; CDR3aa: CASSLTGEGMAKNIQYF
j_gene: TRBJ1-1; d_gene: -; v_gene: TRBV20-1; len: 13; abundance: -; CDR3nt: TGCAGTGCTAGAGATTGGGGCAACACTGAAGCTTTCTTT; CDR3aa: CSARDWGNTEAFF
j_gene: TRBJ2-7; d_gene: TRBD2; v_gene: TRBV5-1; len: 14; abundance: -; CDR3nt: TGCGCCAGCAGCACCGGGACTAGCGTCTACGAGCAGTACTTC; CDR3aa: CASSTGTSVYEQYF
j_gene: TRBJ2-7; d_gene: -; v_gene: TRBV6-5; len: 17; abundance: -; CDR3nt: TGTGCCAGCAGTTACTCGAGACACAGACTAAAGCCCTACGAGCAGTACTTC; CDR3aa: CASSYSRHRLKPYEQYF
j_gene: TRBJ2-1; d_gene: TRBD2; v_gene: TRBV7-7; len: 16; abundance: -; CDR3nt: TGTGCTAGCAGCCTCGCCTGGACTAGCGGGGACAATGAGCAGTTCTTC; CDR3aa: CASSLAWTSGDNEQFF
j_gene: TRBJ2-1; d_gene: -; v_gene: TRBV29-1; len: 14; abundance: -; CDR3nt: TGCAGCGTCTTCAGACATGTCGGGAAGAGTGAGCAGTTCTTC; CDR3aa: CSVFRHVGKSEQFF
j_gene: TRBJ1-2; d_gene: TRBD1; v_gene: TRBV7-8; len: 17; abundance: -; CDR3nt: TGTGCCAGCAGCAGCAGGACAGGGAATTATCTCTTCTATGGCTACACCTTC; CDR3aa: CASSSRTGNYLFYGYTF
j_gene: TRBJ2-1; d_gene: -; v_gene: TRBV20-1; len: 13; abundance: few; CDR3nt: TGCAGTGCCAGTCGGGGTATCGCCTACGAGCAGTTCTTC; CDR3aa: CSASRGIAYEQFF
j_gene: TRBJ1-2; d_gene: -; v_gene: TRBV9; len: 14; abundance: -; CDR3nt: TGTGCCAGCAGCGCCTTAGACGGTCACTATGGCTACACCTTC; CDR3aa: CASSALDGHYGYTF
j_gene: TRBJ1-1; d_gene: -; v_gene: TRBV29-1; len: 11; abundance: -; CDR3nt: TGCAGCGTACAGGGTTTGACTGAAGCTTTCTTT; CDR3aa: CSVQGLTEAFF
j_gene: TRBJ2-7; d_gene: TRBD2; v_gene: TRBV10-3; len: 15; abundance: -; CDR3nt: TGTGCCATCAGGAATAGCGGGGGGACTTCTCACGAGCAGTACTTC; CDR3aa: CAIRNSGGTSHEQYF
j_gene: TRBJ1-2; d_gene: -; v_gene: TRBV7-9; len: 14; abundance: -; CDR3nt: TGTGCCAGCAGCTTAGGGGAAGAGCCCCTTGGCTACACCTTC; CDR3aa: CASSLGEEPLGYTF
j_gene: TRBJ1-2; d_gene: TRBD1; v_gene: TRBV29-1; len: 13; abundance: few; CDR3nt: TGCAGCAGCACAGGGGGAGGGGACTATGGCTACACCTTC; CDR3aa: CSSTGGGDYGYTF
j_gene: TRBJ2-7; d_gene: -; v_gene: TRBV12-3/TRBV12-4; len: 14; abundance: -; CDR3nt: TGTGCCAGCACCGAGGACTCTTCGGCTTACGAGCAGTACTTC; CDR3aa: CASTEDSSAYEQYF
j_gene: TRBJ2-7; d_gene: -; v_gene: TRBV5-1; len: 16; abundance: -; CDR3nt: TGCGCCAGCAGCCAAGGCCCCAGTAATGGTCGCTACGAGCAGTACTTC; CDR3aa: CASSQGPSNGRYEQYF
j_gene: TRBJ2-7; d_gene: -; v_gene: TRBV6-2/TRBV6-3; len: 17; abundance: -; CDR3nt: TGTGCCAGCAGTTACTCCGGCCAGGAAGTCATCACCTACGAGCAGTACTTC; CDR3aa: CASSYSGQEVITYEQYF
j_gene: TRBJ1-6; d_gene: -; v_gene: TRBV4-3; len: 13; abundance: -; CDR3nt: TGCGCCAGCAGCCAGGGTTACCTTTCACCCCTCCACTTT; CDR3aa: CASSQGYLSPLHF
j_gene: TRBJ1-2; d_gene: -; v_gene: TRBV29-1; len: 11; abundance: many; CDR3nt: TGCAGCTCCTCGGGGAATCCGGGCTACACCTTC; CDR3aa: CSSSGNPGYTF
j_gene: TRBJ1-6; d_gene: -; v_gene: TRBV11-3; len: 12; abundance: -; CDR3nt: TGTGCCAGCAGTCCCGGGACGGGACCCCTCCACTTT; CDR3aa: CASSPGTGPLHF
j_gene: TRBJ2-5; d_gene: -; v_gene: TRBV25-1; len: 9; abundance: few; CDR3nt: TGTGCCAGCATTCCCTACCGGTACTTC; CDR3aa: CASIPYRYF
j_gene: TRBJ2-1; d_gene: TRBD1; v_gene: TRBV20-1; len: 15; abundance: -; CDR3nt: TGCAGTGCTAGAGGGTGGACAGGGGATTCGTATGAGCAGTTCTTC; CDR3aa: CSARGWTGDSYEQFF
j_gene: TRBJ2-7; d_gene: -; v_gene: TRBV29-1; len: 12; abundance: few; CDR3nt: TGCAGCGTCGATGGGGACGGCTACGAGCAGTACTTC; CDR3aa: CSVDGDGYEQYF
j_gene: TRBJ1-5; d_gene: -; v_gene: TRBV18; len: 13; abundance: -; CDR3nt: TGTGCCAGCTCACCCACTCTGAATCAGCCCCAGCATTTT; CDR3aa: CASSPTLNQPQHF
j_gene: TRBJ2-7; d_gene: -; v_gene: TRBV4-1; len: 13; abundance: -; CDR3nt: TGCGCCAGCAGCTTGGGCAAATTCTACGAGCAGTACTTC; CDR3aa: CASSLGKFYEQYF
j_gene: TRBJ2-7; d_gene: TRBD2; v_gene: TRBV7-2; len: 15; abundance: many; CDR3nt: TGTGCCAGCAGCCCCGGGACTAGCGGGGTCTACGAGCAGTACTTC; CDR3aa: CASSPGTSGVYEQYF
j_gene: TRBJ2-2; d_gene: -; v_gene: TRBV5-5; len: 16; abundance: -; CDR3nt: TGTGCCAGCAGCTTGCTTGGGACTGTGGACACCGGGGAGCTGTTTTTT; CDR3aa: CASSLLGTVDTGELFF
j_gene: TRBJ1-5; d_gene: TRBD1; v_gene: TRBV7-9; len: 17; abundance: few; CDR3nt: TGTGCCAGCAGCCTAACGACCGGGACAGGACAGAATCAGCCCCAGCATTTT; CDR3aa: CASSLTTGTGQNQPQHF
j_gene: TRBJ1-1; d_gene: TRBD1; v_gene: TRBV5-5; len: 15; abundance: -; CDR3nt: TGTGCCAGCAGCCTTATAACAGGGGGTACGGCTGAAGCTTTCTTT; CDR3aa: CASSLITGGTAEAFF
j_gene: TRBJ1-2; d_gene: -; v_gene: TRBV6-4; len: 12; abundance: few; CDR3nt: TGTGCCAGCAGTGAGTGGGGGCACGGCTACACCTTC; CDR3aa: CASSEWGHGYTF
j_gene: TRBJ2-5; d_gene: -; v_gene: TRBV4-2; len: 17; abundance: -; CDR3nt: TGTACCAGCAGCCAAGGACAAGCCGGGGGTTTCAAAGAGACCCAGTACTTC; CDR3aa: CTSSQGQAGGFKETQYF
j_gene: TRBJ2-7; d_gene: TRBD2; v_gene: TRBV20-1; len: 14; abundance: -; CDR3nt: TGCAGTGCTGAGGAGGCTAGCGGCCCCTACGAGCAGTACTTC; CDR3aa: CSAEEASGPYEQYF
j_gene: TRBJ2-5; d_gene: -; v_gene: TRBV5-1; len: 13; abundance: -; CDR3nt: TGCGCCAGCAGCCCCACTAGTTTTGAGACCCAGTACTTC; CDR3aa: CASSPTSFETQYF
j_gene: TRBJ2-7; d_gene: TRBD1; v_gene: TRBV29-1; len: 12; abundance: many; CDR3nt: TGCAGCGTATTGACAGGGGTTTTCGAGCAGTACTTC; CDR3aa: CSVLTGVFEQYF
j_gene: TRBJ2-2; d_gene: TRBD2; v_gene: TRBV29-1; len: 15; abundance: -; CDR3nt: TGCAGCGCCAAGACTAGCGGGGGAGGCACCGGGGAGCTGTTTTTT; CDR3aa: CSAKTSGGGTGELFF
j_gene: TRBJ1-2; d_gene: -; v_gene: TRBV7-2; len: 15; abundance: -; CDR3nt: TGTGCCAGCAGCTCCGGGTTGGGGGGTCCATATGGCTACACCTTC; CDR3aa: CASSSGLGGPYGYTF
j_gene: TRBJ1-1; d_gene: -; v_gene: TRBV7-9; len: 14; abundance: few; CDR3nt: TGTGCCAGCATCCTCCCAGCTTTAAACACTGAAGCTTTCTTT; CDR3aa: CASILPALNTEAFF
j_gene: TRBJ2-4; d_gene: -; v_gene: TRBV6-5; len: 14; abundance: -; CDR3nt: TGTGCCAGCAGTTTGGGGGTTATCAAAAACATTCAGTACTTC; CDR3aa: CASSLGVIKNIQYF
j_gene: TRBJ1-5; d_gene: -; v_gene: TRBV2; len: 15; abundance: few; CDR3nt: TGTGCCAGCAGTGAATCGGGGAACAGGAATCAGCCCCAGCATTTT; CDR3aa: CASSESGNRNQPQHF
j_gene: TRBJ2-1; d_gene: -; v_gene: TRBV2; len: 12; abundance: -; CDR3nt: TGTGCCGACAGAAGCTCCTACAATGAGCAGTTCTTC; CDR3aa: CADRSSYNEQFF
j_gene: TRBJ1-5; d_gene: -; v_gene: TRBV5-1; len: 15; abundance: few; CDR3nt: TGCGCCAGCAGCTTCGGGGACCGGGAGGATCAGCCCCAGCATTTT; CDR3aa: CASSFGDREDQPQHF
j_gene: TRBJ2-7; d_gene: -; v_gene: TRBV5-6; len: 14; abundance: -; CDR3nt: TGTGCCAGCAGCATACTAGACAGGCCCTACGAGCAGTACTTC; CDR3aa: CASSILDRPYEQYF